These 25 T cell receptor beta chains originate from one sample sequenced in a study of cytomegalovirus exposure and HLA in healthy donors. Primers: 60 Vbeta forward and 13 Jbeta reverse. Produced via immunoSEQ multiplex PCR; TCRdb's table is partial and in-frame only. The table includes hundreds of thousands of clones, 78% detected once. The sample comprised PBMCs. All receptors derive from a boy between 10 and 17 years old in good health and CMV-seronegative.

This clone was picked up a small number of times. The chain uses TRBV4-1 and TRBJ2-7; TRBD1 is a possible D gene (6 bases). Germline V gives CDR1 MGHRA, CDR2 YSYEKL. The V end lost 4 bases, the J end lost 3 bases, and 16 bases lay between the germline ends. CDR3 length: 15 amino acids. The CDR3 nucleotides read TGCGCCAGCAGCCTAGGACAGACCCCATTCTACGAGCAGTACTTC. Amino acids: CASSLGQTPFYEQYF.

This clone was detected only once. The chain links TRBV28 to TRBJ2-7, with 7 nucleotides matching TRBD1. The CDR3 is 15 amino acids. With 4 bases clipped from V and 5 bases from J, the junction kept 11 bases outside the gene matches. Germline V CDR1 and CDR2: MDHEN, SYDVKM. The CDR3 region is CASSSLETGRNEQYF. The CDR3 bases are TGTGCCAGCAGTTCGCTCGAGACAGGGAGAAACGAGCAGTACTTC.

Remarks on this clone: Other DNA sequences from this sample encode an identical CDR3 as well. Here the CDR3 reads CASSLGGSGRANEQFF. The CDR3 DNA follows: TGTGCCAGCAGCTTAGGAGGCAGCGGGAGGGCCAATGAGCAGTTCTTC. The chain employs TRBV13 and TRBJ2-1, with 10 bases fitting TRBD2. Losses at the gene ends were 0 bases for V and 6 bases for J; bases not matched to a gene: 5. Germline assignment: CDR1 PRHDT and CDR2 FYEKMQ (reference sequence). CDR3 length: 16 residues.

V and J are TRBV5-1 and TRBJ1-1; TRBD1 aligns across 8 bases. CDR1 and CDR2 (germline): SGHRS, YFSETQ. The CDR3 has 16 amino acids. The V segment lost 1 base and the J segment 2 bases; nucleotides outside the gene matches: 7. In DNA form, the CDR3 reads TGCGCCAGCAGCTTGTCAGGGGGCGAGGAAAACACTGAAGCTTTCTTT. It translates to CASSLSGGEENTEAFF.

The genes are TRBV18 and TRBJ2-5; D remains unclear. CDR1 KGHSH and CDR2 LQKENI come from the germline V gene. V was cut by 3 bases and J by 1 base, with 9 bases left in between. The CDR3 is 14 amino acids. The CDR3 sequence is CASSPRHLQETQYF. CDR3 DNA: TGTGCCAGCTCACCGCGACACCTCCAAGAGACCCAGTACTTC.

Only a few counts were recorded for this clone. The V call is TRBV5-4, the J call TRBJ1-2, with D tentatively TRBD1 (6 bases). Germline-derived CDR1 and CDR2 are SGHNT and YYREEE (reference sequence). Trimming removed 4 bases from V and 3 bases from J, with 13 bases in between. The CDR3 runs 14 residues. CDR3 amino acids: CASSAGGRDYGYTF. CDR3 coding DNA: TGTGCCAGCAGCGCGGGGGGCAGGGACTATGGCTACACCTTC. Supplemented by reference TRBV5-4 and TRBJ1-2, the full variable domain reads ETGVTQSPTHLIKTRGQQVTLRCSSQSGHNTVSWYQQALGQGPQFIFQYYREEENGRGNFPPRFSGLQFPNYSSELNVNALELDDSALYLCASSAGGRDYGYTFGSGTRLTVV.

DNA of the CDR3: TGTGCCAGCAGCCAATCCCAGGGGGGTTCACCCCTCCACTTT. Protein sequence: CASSQSQGGSPLHF. The rearrangement joins TRBV4-2 to TRBJ1-6; TRBD1 matches 7 bases. This CDR3 has 14 residues. Per germline, CDR1 LGHNA and CDR2 YNFKEQ. After removal of 2 bases from V and 9 bases from J, the junction contained 4 bases not matched to a gene.

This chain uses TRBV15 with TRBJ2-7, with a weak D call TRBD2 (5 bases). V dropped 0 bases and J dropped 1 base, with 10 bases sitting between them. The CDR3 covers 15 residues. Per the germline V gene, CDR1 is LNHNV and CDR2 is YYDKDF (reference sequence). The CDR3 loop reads CATSRDPGSSYEQYF. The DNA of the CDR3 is TGTGCCACCAGCAGAGATCCGGGATCTTCCTACGAGCAGTACTTC.

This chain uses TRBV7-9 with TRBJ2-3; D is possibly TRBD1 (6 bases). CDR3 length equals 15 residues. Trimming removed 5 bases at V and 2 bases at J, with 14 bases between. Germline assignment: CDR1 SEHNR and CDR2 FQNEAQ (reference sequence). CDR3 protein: CASSQARGNTDTQYF. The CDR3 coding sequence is TGTGCCAGCAGCCAGGCCAGGGGTAACACAGATACGCAGTATTTT.

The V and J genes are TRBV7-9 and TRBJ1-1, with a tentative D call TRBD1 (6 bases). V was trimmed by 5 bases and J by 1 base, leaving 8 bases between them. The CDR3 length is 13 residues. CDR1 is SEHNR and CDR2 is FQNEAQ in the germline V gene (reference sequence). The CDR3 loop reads CASSAQGNTEAFF. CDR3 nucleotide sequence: TGTGCCAGCAGCGCACAGGGGAACACTGAAGCTTTCTTT. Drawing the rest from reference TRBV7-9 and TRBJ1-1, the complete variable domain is DTGVSQNPRHKITKRGQNVTFRCDPISEHNRLYWYRQTLGQGPEFLTYFQNEAQLEKSRLLSDRFSAERPKGSFSTLEIQRTEQGDSAMYLCASSAQGNTEAFFGQGTRLTVV.

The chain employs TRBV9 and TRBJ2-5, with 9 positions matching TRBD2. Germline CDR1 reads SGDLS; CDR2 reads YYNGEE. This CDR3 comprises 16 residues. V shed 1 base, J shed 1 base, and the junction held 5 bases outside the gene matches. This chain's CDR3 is CASSVTSGRLQETQYF. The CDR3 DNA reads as TGTGCCAGCAGCGTAACCAGCGGGAGGCTCCAAGAGACCCAGTACTTC.

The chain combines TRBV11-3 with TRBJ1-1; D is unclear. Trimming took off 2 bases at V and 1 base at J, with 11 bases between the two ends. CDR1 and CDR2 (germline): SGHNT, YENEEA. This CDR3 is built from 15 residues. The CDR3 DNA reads TGTGCCAGCAGCTTACTGGGCTTATGGAACACTGAAGCTTTCTTT. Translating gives CASSLLGLWNTEAFF.

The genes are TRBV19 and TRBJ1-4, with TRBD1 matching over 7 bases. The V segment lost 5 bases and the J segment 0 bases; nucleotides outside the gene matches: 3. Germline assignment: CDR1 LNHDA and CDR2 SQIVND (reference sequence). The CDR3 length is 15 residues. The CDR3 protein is CASSVGQSTNEKLFF. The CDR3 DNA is TGTGCCAGTAGTGTGGGACAGTCAACTAATGAAAAACTGTTTTTT.

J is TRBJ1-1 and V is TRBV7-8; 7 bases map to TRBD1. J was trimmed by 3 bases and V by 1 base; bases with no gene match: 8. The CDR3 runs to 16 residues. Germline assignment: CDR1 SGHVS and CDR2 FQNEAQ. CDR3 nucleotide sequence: TGTGCCAGCAGCTTAGGGCTCCGACAGGGATACACTGAAGCTTTCTTT. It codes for CASSLGLRQGYTEAFF. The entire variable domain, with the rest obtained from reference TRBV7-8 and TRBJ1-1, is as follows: GAGVSQSPRYKVAKRGQDVALRCDPISGHVSLFWYQQALGQGPEFLTYFQNEAQLDKSGLPSDRFFAERPEGSVSTLKIQRTQQEDSAVYLCASSLGLRQGYTEAFFGQGTRLTVV.

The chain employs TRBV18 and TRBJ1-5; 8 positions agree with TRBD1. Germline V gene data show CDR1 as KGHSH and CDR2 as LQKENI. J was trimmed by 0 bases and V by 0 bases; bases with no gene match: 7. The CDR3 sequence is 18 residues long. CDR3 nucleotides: TGTGCCAGCTCACCACCGTTACAGGGGGAATATAGCAATCAGCCCCAGCATTTT. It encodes CASSPPLQGEYSNQPQHF.

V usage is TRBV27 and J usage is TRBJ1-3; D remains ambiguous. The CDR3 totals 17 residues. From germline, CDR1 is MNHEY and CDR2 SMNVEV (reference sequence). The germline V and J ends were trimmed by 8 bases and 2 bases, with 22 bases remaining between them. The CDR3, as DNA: TGTGCCAGCTTCCTACACCGGACTCAGGCGCCTGGAAACACCATATATTTT. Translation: CASFLHRTQAPGNTIYF.

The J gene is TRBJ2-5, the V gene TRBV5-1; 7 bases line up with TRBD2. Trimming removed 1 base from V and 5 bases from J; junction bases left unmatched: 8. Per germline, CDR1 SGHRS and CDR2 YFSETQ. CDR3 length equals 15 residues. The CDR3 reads CASSLTRTSTETQYF. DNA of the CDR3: TGCGCCAGCAGCTTGACCAGGACTAGTACGGAGACCCAGTACTTC.

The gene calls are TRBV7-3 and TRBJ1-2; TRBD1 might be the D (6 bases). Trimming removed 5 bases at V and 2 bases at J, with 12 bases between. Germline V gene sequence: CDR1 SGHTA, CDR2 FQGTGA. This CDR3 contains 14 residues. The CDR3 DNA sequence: TGTGCCAGCAGCCGAGGGGGGGGCAACTATGGCTACACCTTC. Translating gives CASSRGGGNYGYTF.

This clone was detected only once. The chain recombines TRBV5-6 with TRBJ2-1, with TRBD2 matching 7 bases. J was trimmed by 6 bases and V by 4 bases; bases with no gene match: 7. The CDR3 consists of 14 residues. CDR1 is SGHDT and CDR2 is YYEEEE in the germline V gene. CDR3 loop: CASSPIGGGNEQFF. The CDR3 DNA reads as TGTGCCAGCAGCCCCATCGGCGGGGGCAATGAGCAGTTCTTC.

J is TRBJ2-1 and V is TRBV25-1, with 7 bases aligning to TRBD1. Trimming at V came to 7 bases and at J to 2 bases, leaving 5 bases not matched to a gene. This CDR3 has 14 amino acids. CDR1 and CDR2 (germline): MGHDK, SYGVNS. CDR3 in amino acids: CASKGGAAYNEQFF. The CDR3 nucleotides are TGTGCCAGCAAAGGGGGCGCGGCCTACAATGAGCAGTTCTTC.

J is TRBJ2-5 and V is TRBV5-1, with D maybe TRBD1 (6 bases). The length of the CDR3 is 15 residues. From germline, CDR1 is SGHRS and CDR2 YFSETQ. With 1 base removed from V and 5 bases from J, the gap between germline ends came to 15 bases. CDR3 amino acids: CASSLRDIPGETQYF. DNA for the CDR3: TGCGCCAGCAGCTTGCGGGACATACCTGGGGAGACCCAGTACTTC. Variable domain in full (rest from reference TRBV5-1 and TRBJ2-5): KAGVTQTPRYLIKTRGQQVTLSCSPISGHRSVSWYQQTPGQGLQFLFEYFSETQRNKGNFPGRFSGRQFSNSRSEMNVSTLELGDSALYLCASSLRDIPGETQYFGPGTRLLVL.

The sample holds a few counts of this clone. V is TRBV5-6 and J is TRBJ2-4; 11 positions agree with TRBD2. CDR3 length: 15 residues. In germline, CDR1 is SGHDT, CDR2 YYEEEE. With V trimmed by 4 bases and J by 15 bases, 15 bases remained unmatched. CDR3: CASSLGGTSGRGAYF. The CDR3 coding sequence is TGTGCCAGCAGCCTGGGGGGCACTAGCGGGAGAGGCGCGTACTTC.

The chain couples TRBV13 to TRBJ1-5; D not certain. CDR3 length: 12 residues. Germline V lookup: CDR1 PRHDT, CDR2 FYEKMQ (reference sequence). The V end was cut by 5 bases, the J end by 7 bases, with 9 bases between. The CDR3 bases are TGTGCCAGCAGCCATCGGGGACAGCCCCAGCATTTT. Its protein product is CASSHRGQPQHF.

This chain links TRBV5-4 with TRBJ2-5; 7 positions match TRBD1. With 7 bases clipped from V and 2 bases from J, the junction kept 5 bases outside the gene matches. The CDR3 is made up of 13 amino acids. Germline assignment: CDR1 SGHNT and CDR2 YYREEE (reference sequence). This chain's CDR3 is CASGTDRQETQYF. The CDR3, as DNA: TGTGCCAGCGGAACGGACAGGCAAGAGACCCAGTACTTC.

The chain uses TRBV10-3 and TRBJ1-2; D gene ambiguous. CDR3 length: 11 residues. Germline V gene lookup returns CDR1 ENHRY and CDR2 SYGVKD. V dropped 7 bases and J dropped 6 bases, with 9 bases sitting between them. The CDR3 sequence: CAITEEDGYTF. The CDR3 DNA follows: TGTGCCATCACGGAGGAAGATGGCTACACCTTC.